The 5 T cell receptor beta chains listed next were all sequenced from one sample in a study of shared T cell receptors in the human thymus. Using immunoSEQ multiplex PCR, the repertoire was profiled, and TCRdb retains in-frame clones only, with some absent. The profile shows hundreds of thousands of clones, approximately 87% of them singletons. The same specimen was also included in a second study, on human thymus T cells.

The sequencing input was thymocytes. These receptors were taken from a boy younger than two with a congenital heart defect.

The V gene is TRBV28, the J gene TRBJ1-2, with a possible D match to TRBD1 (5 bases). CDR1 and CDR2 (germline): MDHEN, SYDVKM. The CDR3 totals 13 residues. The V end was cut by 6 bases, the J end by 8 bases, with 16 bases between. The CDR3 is CASSPWRGDGYTF. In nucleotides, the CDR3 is TGTGCCAGCAGCCCCTGGAGGGGTGACGGCTACACCTTC.

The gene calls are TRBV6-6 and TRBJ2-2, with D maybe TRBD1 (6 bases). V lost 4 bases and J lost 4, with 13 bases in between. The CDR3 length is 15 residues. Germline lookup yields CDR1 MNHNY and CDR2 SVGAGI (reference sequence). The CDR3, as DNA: TGTGCCAGCAGTTCCCGGACAGCCATCACCGGGGAGCTGTTTTTT. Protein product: CASSSRTAITGELFF.

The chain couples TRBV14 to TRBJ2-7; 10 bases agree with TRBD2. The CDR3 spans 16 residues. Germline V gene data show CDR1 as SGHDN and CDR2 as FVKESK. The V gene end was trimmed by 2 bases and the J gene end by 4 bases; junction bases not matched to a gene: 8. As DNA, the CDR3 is TGTGCCAGCAGCCAATATCCTCTAGCGGGAGTGTACGAGCAGTACTTC. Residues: CASSQYPLAGVYEQYF. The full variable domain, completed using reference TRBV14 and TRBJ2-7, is EAGVTQFPSHSVIEKGQTVTLRCDPISGHDNLYWYRRVMGKEIKFLLHFVKESKQDESGMPNNRFLAERTGGTYSTLKVQPAELEDSGVYFCASSQYPLAGVYEQYFGPGTRLTVT.

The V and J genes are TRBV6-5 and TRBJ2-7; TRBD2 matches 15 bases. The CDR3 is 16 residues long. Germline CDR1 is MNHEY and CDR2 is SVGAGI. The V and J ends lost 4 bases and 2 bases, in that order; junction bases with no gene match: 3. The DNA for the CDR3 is TGTGCCAGCAGTTCCCGGACTAGCGGGAGGGCCTACGAGCAGTACTTC. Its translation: CASSSRTSGRAYEQYF.

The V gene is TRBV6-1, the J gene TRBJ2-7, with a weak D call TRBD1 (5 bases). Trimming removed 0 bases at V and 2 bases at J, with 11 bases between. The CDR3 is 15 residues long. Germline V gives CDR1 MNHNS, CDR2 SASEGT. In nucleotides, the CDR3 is TGTGCCAGCAGTGAAGCGATAGGGGATGCCTACGAGCAGTACTTC. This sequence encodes CASSEAIGDAYEQYF.